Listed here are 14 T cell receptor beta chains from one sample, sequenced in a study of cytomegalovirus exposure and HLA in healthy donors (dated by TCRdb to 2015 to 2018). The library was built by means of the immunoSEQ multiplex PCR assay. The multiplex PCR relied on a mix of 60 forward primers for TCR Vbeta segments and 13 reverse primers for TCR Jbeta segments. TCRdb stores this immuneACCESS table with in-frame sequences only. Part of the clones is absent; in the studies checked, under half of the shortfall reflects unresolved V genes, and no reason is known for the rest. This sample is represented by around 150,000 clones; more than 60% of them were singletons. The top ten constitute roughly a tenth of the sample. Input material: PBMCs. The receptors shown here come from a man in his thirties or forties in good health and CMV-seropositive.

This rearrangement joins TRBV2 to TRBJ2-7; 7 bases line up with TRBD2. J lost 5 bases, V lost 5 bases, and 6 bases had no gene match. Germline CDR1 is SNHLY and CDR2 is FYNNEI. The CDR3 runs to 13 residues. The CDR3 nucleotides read TGTGCCAGCAGTACCGGGAGGATCAACGAGCAGTACTTC. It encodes CASSTGRINEQYF.

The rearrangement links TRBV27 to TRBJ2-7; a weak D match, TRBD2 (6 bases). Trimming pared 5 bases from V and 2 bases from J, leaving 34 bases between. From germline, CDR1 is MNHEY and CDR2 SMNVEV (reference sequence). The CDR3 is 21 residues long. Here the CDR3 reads CASSILGGRSIPPQIPYEQYF. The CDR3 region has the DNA TGTGCCAGCAGTATCCTTGGAGGGCGGAGCATCCCACCTCAAATACCCTACGAGCAGTACTTC.

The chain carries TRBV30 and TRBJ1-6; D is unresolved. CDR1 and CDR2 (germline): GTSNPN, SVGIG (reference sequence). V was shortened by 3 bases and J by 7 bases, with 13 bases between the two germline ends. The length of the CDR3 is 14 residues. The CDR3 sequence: CAWRAWEGNSPLHF. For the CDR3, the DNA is TGTGCCTGGAGAGCCTGGGAGGGAAATTCACCCCTCCACTTT.

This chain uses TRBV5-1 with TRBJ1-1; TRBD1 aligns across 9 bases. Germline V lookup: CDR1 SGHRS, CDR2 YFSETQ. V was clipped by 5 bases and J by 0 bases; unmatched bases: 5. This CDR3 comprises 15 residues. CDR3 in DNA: TGCGCCAGCAGAATACAGGGGGCAATGAACACTGAAGCTTTCTTT. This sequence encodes CASRIQGAMNTEAFF.

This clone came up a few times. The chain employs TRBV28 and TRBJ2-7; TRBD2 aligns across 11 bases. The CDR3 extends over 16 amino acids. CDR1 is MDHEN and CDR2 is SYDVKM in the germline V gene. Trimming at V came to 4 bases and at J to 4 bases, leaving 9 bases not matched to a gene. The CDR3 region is CASSSPGTSGRYEQYF. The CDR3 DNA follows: TGTGCCAGCAGTTCCCCCGGGACTAGCGGACGATACGAGCAGTACTTC.

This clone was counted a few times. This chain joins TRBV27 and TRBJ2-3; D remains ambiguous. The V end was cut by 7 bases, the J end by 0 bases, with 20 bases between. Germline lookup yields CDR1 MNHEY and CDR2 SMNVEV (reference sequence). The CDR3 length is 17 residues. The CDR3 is CASTDMTRPASTDTQYF. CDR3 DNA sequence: TGTGCCAGCACTGATATGACCAGGCCAGCTAGCACAGATACGCAGTATTTT.

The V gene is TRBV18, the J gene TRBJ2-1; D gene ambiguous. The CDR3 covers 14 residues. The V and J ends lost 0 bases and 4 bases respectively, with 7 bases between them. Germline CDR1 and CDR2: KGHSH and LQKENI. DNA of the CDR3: TGTGCCAGCTCACCACCTAGGAGTTACAATGAGCAGTTCTTC. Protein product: CASSPPRSYNEQFF.

Here the CDR3 reads CASSQRLAAKEQYF. CDR3 bases: TGCGCCAGCAGCCAACGACTAGCAGCTAAAGAGCAGTACTTC. The gene calls are TRBV4-1 and TRBJ2-7; 7 nucleotides agree with TRBD2. The V gene end was trimmed by 2 bases and the J gene end by 7 bases; junction bases not matched to a gene: 8. Germline V gene lookup returns CDR1 MGHRA and CDR2 YSYEKL. This CDR3 spans 14 amino acids.

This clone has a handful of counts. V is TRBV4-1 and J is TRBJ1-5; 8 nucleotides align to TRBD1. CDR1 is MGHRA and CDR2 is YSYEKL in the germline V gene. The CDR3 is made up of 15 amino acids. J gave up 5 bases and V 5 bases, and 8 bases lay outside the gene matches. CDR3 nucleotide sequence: TGCGCCAGCAGCTGGAGTACAGGGGGGGATCAGCCCCAGCATTTT. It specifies CASSWSTGGDQPQHF.

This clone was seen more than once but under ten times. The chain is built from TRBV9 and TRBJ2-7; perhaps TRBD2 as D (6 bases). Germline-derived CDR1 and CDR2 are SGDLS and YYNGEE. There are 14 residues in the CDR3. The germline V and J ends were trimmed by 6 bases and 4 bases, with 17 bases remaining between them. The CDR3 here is CASTKGDSHYEQYF. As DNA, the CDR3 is TGTGCCAGCACCAAAGGGGACTCCCATTACGAGCAGTACTTC.

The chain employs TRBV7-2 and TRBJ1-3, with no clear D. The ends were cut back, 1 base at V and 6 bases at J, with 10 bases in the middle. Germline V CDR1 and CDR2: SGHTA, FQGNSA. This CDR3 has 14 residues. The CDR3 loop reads CASSLGAGINTIYF. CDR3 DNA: TGTGCCAGCAGCTTAGGCGCGGGGATAAACACCATATATTTT.

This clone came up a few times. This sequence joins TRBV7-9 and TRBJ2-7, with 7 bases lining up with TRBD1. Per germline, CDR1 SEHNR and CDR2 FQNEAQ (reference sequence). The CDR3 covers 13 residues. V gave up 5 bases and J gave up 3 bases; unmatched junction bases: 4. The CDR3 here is CASSDGTVYEQYF. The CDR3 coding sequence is TGTGCCAGCAGCGACGGGACAGTCTACGAGCAGTACTTC.

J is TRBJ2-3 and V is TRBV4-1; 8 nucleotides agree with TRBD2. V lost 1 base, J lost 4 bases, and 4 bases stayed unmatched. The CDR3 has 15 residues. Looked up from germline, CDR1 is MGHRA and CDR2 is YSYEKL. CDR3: CASSQVDGGADTQYF. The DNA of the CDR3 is TGCGCCAGCAGCCAAGTTGACGGGGGGGCAGATACGCAGTATTTT.

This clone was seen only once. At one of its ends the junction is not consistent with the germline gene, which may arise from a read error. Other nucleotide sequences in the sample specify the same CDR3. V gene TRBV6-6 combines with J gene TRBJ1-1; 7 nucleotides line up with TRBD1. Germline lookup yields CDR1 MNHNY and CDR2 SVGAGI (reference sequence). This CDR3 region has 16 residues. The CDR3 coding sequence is TGTGCCAGCAGTTCCCTTGGACAGGTTGTGAACACTGAGGCTTTCTTT. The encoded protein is CASSSLGQVVNTEAFF.